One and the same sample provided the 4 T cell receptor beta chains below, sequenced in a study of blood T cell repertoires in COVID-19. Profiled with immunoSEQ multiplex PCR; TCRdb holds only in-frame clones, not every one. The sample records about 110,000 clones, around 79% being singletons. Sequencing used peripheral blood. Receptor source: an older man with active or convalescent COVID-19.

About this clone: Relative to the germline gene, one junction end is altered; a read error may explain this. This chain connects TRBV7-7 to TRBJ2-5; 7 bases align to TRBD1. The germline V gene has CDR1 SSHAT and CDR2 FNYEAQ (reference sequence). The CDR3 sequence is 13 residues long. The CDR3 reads CASSRDREETQYF. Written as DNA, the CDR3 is TGTGCTAGCAGTCGAGACAGGGAAGAGACCCAGTACTTC.

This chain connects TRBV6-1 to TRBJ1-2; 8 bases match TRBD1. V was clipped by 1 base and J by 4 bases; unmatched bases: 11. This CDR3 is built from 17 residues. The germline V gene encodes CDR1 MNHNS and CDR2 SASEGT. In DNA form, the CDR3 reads TGTGCCAGCAGTGAAGTTCCGGACAGGGAGGATAGCTATGGCTACACCTTC. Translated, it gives CASSEVPDREDSYGYTF.

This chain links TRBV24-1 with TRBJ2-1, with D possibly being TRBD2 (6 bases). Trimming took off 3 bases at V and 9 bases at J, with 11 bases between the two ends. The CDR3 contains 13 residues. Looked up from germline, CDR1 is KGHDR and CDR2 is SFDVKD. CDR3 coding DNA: TGTGCCACCAGTGATGGGACTCCGACTGAGCAGTTCTTC. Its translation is CATSDGTPTEQFF.

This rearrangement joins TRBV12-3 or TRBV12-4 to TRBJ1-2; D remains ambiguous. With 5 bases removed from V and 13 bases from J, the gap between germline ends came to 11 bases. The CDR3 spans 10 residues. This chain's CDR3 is CASSTHKSTF. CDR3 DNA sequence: TGTGCCAGCAGTACGCACAAAAGCACCTTC.